These 21 T cell receptor beta chains share one sample of origin, sequenced in a study of cytomegalovirus exposure and HLA in healthy donors. PCR was performed using 60 Vbeta and 13 Jbeta primers. The protocol was immunoSEQ multiplex PCR, while the TCRdb copy is restricted to in-frame clones and leaves out a portion. The sample lists 100,000 to 150,000 clones, approximately 74% occurring once. Material: PBMCs. These receptors were obtained from a man aged 40-49 years in good health and CMV-seropositive.

This sequence joins TRBV15 and TRBJ2-6, with D perhaps TRBD1 (6 bases). Looked up from germline, CDR1 is LNHNV and CDR2 is YYDKDF (reference sequence). The germline V and J ends were trimmed by 1 base and 0 bases, with 22 bases remaining between them. The CDR3 runs to 21 residues. CDR3 sequence reads: CATSRVLVLVGTISGANVLTF. The CDR3 DNA reads TGTGCCACCAGCAGAGTCCTTGTTTTAGTCGGGACAATCTCTGGGGCCAACGTCCTGACTTTC.

Here the CDR3 reads CASSGYGQGSGELFF. The CDR3 region has the DNA TGTGCCAGCAGTGGGTATGGGCAGGGAAGCGGGGAGCTGTTTTTT. This rearrangement joins TRBV9 to TRBJ2-2; weak D call: TRBD1 (5 bases). CDR1 SGDLS and CDR2 YYNGEE come from the germline V gene. The CDR3 loop spans 15 amino acids. V was cut by 5 bases and J by 7 bases, with 18 bases left in between.

The chain combines TRBV19 with TRBJ1-5; D is ambiguous. CDR1 is LNHDA and CDR2 is SQIVND in the germline V gene (reference sequence). This CDR3 has 14 residues. Trimming shortened V by 1 base and J by 4 bases, and 8 bases separated the two germline ends. For the CDR3, the DNA is TGTGCCAGTAGTATAGTGGCACATAATCAGCCCCAGCATTTT. Protein: CASSIVAHNQPQHF.

The chain employs TRBV11-3 and TRBJ2-7, with D perhaps TRBD2 (6 bases). CDR1 is SGHNT, CDR2 YENEEA, per germline. The CDR3 has 13 residues. The V end was cut by 3 bases, the J end by 2 bases, with 8 bases between. The CDR3 spells CASSLTSAYEQYF. The CDR3 DNA reads TGTGCCAGCAGCTTGACTAGTGCCTACGAGCAGTACTTC.

The sample holds a few counts of this clone. The chain is built from TRBV27 and TRBJ1-2; 8 positions agree with TRBD1. The CDR3 runs 14 residues. CDR1 and CDR2 (germline): MNHEY, SMNVEV (reference sequence). V lost 3 bases and J lost 6; bases outside the gene matches: 6. The CDR3 region is CASSFGQGYDGYTF. CDR3 nucleotide sequence: TGTGCCAGCAGTTTTGGACAGGGTTATGATGGCTACACCTTC.

The V and J genes are TRBV5-1 and TRBJ2-5, with D possibly TRBD2 on 5 matching bases. This CDR3 spans 14 amino acids. Trimming removed 2 bases from V and 5 bases from J, with 13 bases in between. Germline-derived CDR1 and CDR2 are SGHRS and YFSETQ. The CDR3, as DNA: TGCGCCAGCAGCTTTACCGCGGGCCCCGAGACCCAGTACTTC. As protein: CASSFTAGPETQYF.

Worth noting for this clone: Other nucleotide sequences in the sample specify the same CDR3. The J gene is TRBJ2-1, the V gene TRBV11-3; 9 bases match TRBD1. Germline-derived CDR1 and CDR2 are SGHNT and YENEEA. V was pared by 5 bases and J by 4 bases, with 3 bases of the junction left unmatched. The CDR3 length is 14 residues. CDR3 DNA: TGTGCCAGCAGCCCCGGACAGGGGTACAATGAGCAGTTCTTC. Protein: CASSPGQGYNEQFF.

The CDR3 protein is CATSEGGYNSPLHF. The CDR3 DNA reads as TGTGCCACCTCGGAGGGCGGCTATAATTCACCCCTCCACTTT. The genes are TRBV10-3 and TRBJ1-6; no reliable D call. The germline V gene has CDR1 ENHRY and CDR2 SYGVKD. CDR3 length: 14 residues. The V and J ends lost 10 bases and 3 bases respectively, with 13 bases between them.

This chain uses TRBV28 with TRBJ2-1; D is undetermined. The germline CDR1 and CDR2 sequences are MDHEN and SYDVKM. V dropped 2 bases and J dropped 5 bases, with 7 bases sitting between them. CDR3 size: 13 residues. CDR3: CASSLGSNNEQFF. CDR3 in DNA: TGTGCCAGCAGTTTAGGCTCAAACAATGAGCAGTTCTTC.

Here the CDR3 reads CASSPTTGIPSYNEQFF. The CDR3 region has the DNA TGTGCCAGCAGCCCCACCACAGGGATACCCTCCTACAATGAGCAGTTCTTC. The chain employs TRBV14 and TRBJ2-1, with D perhaps TRBD1 (6 bases). The length of the CDR3 is 17 residues. The germline V gene has CDR1 SGHDN and CDR2 FVKESK. Trimming took off 4 bases at V and 0 bases at J, with 16 bases between the two ends.

The V gene is TRBV9, the J gene TRBJ2-1; D ambiguous. This CDR3 has 14 residues. Germline V gene lookup returns CDR1 SGDLS and CDR2 YYNGEE. Trimming cost V 1 base and J 7 bases, with 12 bases left between them. CDR3 loop: CASSVQSQSNEQFF. The CDR3 DNA is TGTGCCAGCAGCGTACAGTCACAGTCTAATGAGCAGTTCTTC.

The gene calls are TRBV6-4 and TRBJ2-3, with a weak D call TRBD2 (5 bases). Per germline, CDR1 MRHNA and CDR2 SNTAGT. The CDR3 length is 13 residues. Between the trimmed V and J ends, which lost 10 bases and 2 bases, there was a span of 13 bases. The DNA for the CDR3 is TGTGCCACCTCCCCTAGCCCCACAGATACGCAGTATTTT. Protein: CATSPSPTDTQYF.

Only a few counts were recorded for this clone. V is TRBV7-2 and J is TRBJ2-5; 8 positions agree with TRBD2. Germline V lookup: CDR1 SGHTA, CDR2 FQGNSA. J gave up 4 bases and V 6 bases, and 10 bases lay outside the gene matches. The CDR3 has 15 residues. The CDR3: CASSLAGGAIETQYF. CDR3 nucleotide sequence: TGTGCCAGCAGTCTCGCGGGGGGCGCGATAGAGACCCAGTACTTC. The entire variable domain, with the rest obtained from reference TRBV7-2 and TRBJ2-5, is as follows: GAGVSQSPSNKVTEKGKDVELRCDPISGHTALYWYRQSLGQGLEFLIYFQGNSAPDKSGLPSDRFSAERTGGSVSTLTIQRTQQEDSAVYLCASSLAGGAIETQYFGPGTRLLVL.

The count of this clone is one. CDR3 in DNA: TGTGCCAGCAGCTTAGTGGGGATGGGAGGCACTGAAGCTTTCTTT. Translation: CASSLVGMGGTEAFF. V usage is TRBV7-2 and J usage is TRBJ1-1; D is unclear. V lost 1 base and J 4 bases, leaving 13 bases between the germline ends. CDR3 size: 15 residues. In germline, CDR1 is SGHTA, CDR2 FQGNSA.

The V gene is TRBV5-3, the J gene TRBJ2-1, with 9 positions matching TRBD2. TRBV5-3 counts as an open reading frame of uncertain function. This CDR3 has 12 amino acids. The V and J ends lost 8 bases and 7 bases, in that order; junction bases with no gene match: 4. CDR3 in amino acids: CASRRGGNEQFF. CDR3 nucleotides: TGTGCCAGCAGGCGGGGGGGAAATGAGCAGTTCTTC.

This clone was seen a single time. The chain links TRBV11-2 to TRBJ2-3; the match to TRBD2 covers 7 bases. Germline CDR1 SGHAT, CDR2 FQNNGV. J was trimmed by 5 bases and V by 1 base; bases with no gene match: 6. The CDR3 consists of 15 residues. The CDR3 nucleotides read TGTGCCAGCAGCTTAGCTCGGGGGGTAGGAGATACGCAGTATTTT. Its translation: CASSLARGVGDTQYF.

This clone was recorded a few times. The chain carries TRBV27 and TRBJ2-7, with D perhaps TRBD1 (6 bases). This CDR3 contains 16 residues. Germline V CDR1 and CDR2: MNHEY, SMNVEV (reference sequence). V was clipped by 5 bases and J by 0 bases, with 17 bases between them. The CDR3 sequence is CASSATTGFYSYEQYF. DNA of the CDR3: TGTGCCAGCAGTGCGACGACAGGTTTCTACTCCTACGAGCAGTACTTC.

The gene calls are TRBV4-3 and TRBJ2-3; possible D gene TRBD2, 7 bases. The CDR3 loop spans 16 amino acids. Germline CDR1 reads LGHNA; CDR2 reads YSLEER. V was clipped by 0 bases and J by 3 bases, with 13 bases between them. As DNA, the CDR3 is TGCGCCAGCAGCCAAGATTCGGGGGGCCTTACAGATACGCAGTATTTT. This sequence encodes CASSQDSGGLTDTQYF.

The rearrangement joins TRBV10-3 to TRBJ1-5; D possibly corresponds to TRBD1 (6 bases). Germline V gene lookup returns CDR1 ENHRY and CDR2 SYGVKD. CDR3 length equals 14 residues. V was cut by 2 bases and J by 2 bases, with 7 bases left in between. CDR3 DNA: TGTGCCATCAGTGAGCACAGGGGCAATCAGCCCCAGCATTTT. Amino acids: CAISEHRGNQPQHF.

The chain recombines TRBV5-6 with TRBJ1-3, with D maybe TRBD1 (5 bases). V was clipped by 0 bases and J by 0 bases, with 7 bases between them. The CDR3 length is 15 residues. CDR1 and CDR2 from the germline V gene are SGHDT and YYEEEE. CDR3 residues: CASSLDRSSGNTIYF. Here the CDR3 DNA reads TGTGCCAGCAGCTTGGACAGGAGCTCTGGAAACACCATATATTTT.

The rearrangement joins TRBV19 to TRBJ1-1; 7 positions match TRBD1. J gave up 3 bases and V 5 bases, and 3 bases lay outside the gene matches. The germline V gene encodes CDR1 LNHDA and CDR2 SQIVND (reference sequence). The CDR3 sequence is 13 residues long. The CDR3 sequence: CASSSTGDTEAFF. CDR3 coding DNA: TGTGCCAGTAGTTCCACAGGGGACACTGAAGCTTTCTTT.